The 20 T cell receptor beta chains reported below all come from one sample, sequenced in a study of blood T cell repertoires in COVID-19. This table comes from immunoSEQ multiplex PCR, and its TCRdb copy is limited to in-frame clones, with some not included. The table lists 200,000 to 300,000 clones, 88% of them singletons. The sample taken for sequencing was peripheral blood. The receptors were gathered from a woman in her forties who had recovered from COVID-19.

This chain links TRBV7-6 with TRBJ2-1, with D possibly being TRBD1 (6 bases). Germline CDR1 reads SGHVS; CDR2 reads FNYEAQ. V was clipped by 1 base and J by 7 bases, with 17 bases between them. CDR3 length equals 16 residues. The CDR3 coding sequence is TGTGCCAGCAGCTTAGGGGTGGCAGGGGCGGGTAATGAGCAGTTCTTC. Translating gives CASSLGVAGAGNEQFF. Full variable domain (outside the CDR3, taken from reference TRBV7-6 and TRBJ2-1): GAGVSQSPRYKVTKRGQDVALRCDPISGHVSLYWYRQALGQGPEFLTYFNYEAQQDKSGLPNDRFSAERPEGSISTLTIQRTEQRDSAMYRCASSLGVAGAGNEQFFGPGTRLTVL.

The gene calls are TRBV6-5 and TRBJ2-7; TRBD2 agrees at 11 bases. The CDR3 runs to 15 residues. The trim removed 0 bases at V and 6 bases at J, leaving 4 bases unmatched. Germline lookup yields CDR1 MNHEY and CDR2 SVGAGI. The CDR3 DNA follows: TGTGCCAGCAGTTACTCTAGCGGGAGGGCCCTCGAGCAGTACTTC. Protein sequence: CASSYSSGRALEQYF.

DNA of the CDR3: TGTGCCAGCAGCCACACGTTGTGGACAGATACGCAGTATTTT. Translation gives CASSHTLWTDTQYF. The chain employs TRBV28 and TRBJ2-3; D is unresolved. CDR1 and CDR2 (germline): MDHEN, SYDVKM. The CDR3 has 14 amino acids. V lost 6 bases, J lost 3 bases, and 13 bases lay in between.

The chain recombines TRBV6-2 or TRBV6-3 with TRBJ2-2; TRBD2 agrees at 9 bases. V was pared by 2 bases and J by 6 bases, with 7 bases of the junction left unmatched. The CDR3 length is 16 residues. Germline CDR1 reads MNHEY; CDR2 reads SVGEGT. The CDR3: CASSYDGLAGSGELFF. The CDR3, as DNA: TGTGCCAGCAGTTACGACGGGCTAGCGGGATCCGGGGAGCTGTTTTTT.

This chain links TRBV18 with TRBJ2-2; D uncertain. Germline CDR1 is KGHSH and CDR2 is LQKENI. The V and J ends lost 6 bases and 6 bases respectively, with 8 bases between them. This CDR3 spans 12 amino acids. The chain's CDR3 is CASSPRPGELFF. CDR3 nucleotide sequence: TGTGCCAGCTCGCCCAGGCCCGGGGAGCTGTTTTTT.

This chain connects TRBV9 to TRBJ1-3; possibly TRBD1 for D (5 bases). The CDR3 spans 18 residues. The germline gives CDR1 SGDLS, CDR2 YYNGEE. V was shortened by 4 bases and J by 0 bases, with 20 bases between the two germline ends. The DNA of the CDR3 is TGTGCCAGCAGCACCCGGGACGGGACTGGAGGCTCTGGAAACACCATATATTTT. Protein sequence: CASSTRDGTGGSGNTIYF.

The chain carries TRBV30 and TRBJ1-1; D is unresolved. V shed 2 bases and J shed 3 bases, with 7 bases lying between them. There are 12 residues in the CDR3. The germline gives CDR1 GTSNPN, CDR2 SVGIG (reference sequence). The CDR3 coding sequence is TGTGCCTGGAGTCAGGAGGACACTGAAGCTTTCTTT. Translating gives CAWSQEDTEAFF.

The chain combines TRBV6-2 or TRBV6-3 with TRBJ1-5; no definite D call. The CDR3 loop spans 14 amino acids. The V end lost 4 bases, the J end lost 6 bases, and 13 bases lay between the germline ends. Germline V gene sequence: CDR1 MNHEY, CDR2 SVGEGT. The CDR3 DNA reads TGTGCCAGCAGTTTGAGCAGACGCGGTCAGCCCCAGCATTTT. Residues: CASSLSRRGQPQHF.

On this clone: Other DNA sequences within the sample encode an identical CDR3. The chain recombines TRBV5-1 with TRBJ2-1; 8 bases line up with TRBD2. J was trimmed by 0 bases and V by 3 bases; bases with no gene match: 2. Germline V gives CDR1 SGHRS, CDR2 YFSETQ. The CDR3 runs to 15 residues. The CDR3 is CASSSSGSSYNEQFF. The CDR3, as DNA: TGCGCCAGCAGCTCCAGCGGGAGCTCCTACAATGAGCAGTTCTTC.

For the CDR3, the DNA is TGTGCCAGCAGCCCTACAGGGCGCGAGCAGTACTTC. It is translated as CASSPTGREQYF. The chain joins TRBV14 to TRBJ2-7; maybe TRBD1 (6 bases). Germline CDR1 and CDR2: SGHDN and FVKESK. V was shortened by 4 bases and J by 6 bases, with 10 bases between the two germline ends. CDR3 size: 12 residues. The whole variable domain, remainder taken from reference TRBV14 and TRBJ2-7, is EAGVTQFPSHSVIEKGQTVTLRCDPISGHDNLYWYRRVMGKEIKFLLHFVKESKQDESGMPNNRFLAERTGGTYSTLKVQPAELEDSGVYFCASSPTGREQYFGPGTRLTVT.

The sample holds one count of this clone. The V gene is TRBV6-5, the J gene TRBJ1-5; perhaps TRBD1 as D (5 bases). The V gene lost 6 bases and the J gene lost 6 bases, with 18 bases spanning the gap. The length of the CDR3 is 15 residues. The germline V gene has CDR1 MNHEY and CDR2 SVGAGI. The CDR3 nucleotides are TGTGCCAGCAGAACCCAGGGAGGCATCTTTCAGCCCCAGCATTTT. Encoded protein: CASRTQGGIFQPQHF.

The chain recombines TRBV19 with TRBJ2-3; 8 bases agree with TRBD2. With 10 bases clipped from V and 4 bases from J, the junction kept 10 bases outside the gene matches. CDR3 length: 14 amino acids. The germline CDR1 and CDR2 sequences are LNHDA and SQIVND (reference sequence). This chain's CDR3 is CATRAGGSADTQYF. The DNA for the CDR3 is TGTGCCACCCGCGCGGGGGGTAGCGCAGATACGCAGTATTTT.

The CDR3 spells CASSQGQNSYEQYF. The CDR3 DNA is TGTGCCAGCAGCCAAGGTCAGAACTCCTACGAGCAGTACTTC. The V call is TRBV3-1 (or the pseudogene TRBV3-2), the J call TRBJ2-7; D gene ambiguous. CDR3 size: 14 residues. The V gene lost 1 base and the J gene lost 0 bases, with 7 bases spanning the gap. CDR1 is LGHDT, CDR2 YNNKEL, per germline (reference sequence).

This rearrangement joins TRBV11-3 to TRBJ1-4; D uncertain. Trimming took off 0 bases at V and 4 bases at J, with 24 bases between the two ends. The CDR3 extends over 20 amino acids. Germline lookup yields CDR1 SGHNT and CDR2 YENEEA. This CDR3 is CASSLDPEGGLGPLNEKLFF. In DNA, the CDR3 is TGTGCCAGCAGCTTAGATCCTGAGGGCGGCCTAGGTCCTCTTAATGAAAAACTGTTTTTT.

The chain recombines TRBV5-4 with TRBJ2-5, with 12 bases fitting TRBD1. Germline trimming cut 4 bases from V and 5 bases from J; bases unmatched to any gene: 12. The CDR3 runs 17 residues. Germline V gives CDR1 SGHNT, CDR2 YYREEE (reference sequence). CDR3 sequence (DNA): TGTGCCAGCAGCCCGGAGGGGACAGGGGGCCGGAGGGAGACCCAGTACTTC. Protein sequence: CASSPEGTGGRRETQYF.

This chain links TRBV6-1 with TRBJ2-1, with 12 nucleotides matching TRBD2. Germline CDR1 reads MNHNS; CDR2 reads SASEGT. V shed 4 bases and J 6 bases; nucleotides not matched to a gene: 7. The CDR3 is made up of 16 amino acids. Here the CDR3 DNA reads TGTGCCAGCAGTGCGACTAGCGGGAGTTCCGGCAATGAGCAGTTCTTC. This codes for CASSATSGSSGNEQFF.

A few counts support this clone. The chain employs TRBV12-3 or TRBV12-4 and TRBJ1-5, with 7 positions matching TRBD1. J was trimmed by 5 bases and V by 7 bases; bases with no gene match: 5. This CDR3 comprises 13 residues. The CDR3 DNA follows: TGTGCCAGCAACCAGGGGGGTCATCAGCCCCAGCATTTT. This translates into CASNQGGHQPQHF.

This rearrangement joins TRBV20-1 to TRBJ2-7; D unclear. This CDR3 spans 10 amino acids. CDR1 DFQATT and CDR2 SNEGSKA come from the germline V gene (reference sequence). Deletions cut 4 bases from V and 2 bases from J, with 3 bases between. The DNA for the CDR3 is TGCAGTGCTATCACCTACGAGCAGTACTTC. This gives the protein CSAITYEQYF.

This clone was observed a few times. V and J are TRBV7-2 and TRBJ2-3; D might be TRBD2 (6 bases). The V and J ends lost 5 bases and 6 bases respectively, with 18 bases between them. Germline V gene sequence: CDR1 SGHTA, CDR2 FQGNSA. The CDR3 runs 15 residues. The CDR3 is CASSPARRGGDTQYF. For the CDR3, the DNA is TGTGCCAGCAGCCCAGCGCGGAGGGGCGGGGATACGCAGTATTTT. Filled out from reference TRBV7-2 and TRBJ2-3, the complete variable domain reads GAGVSQSPSNKVTEKGKDVELRCDPISGHTALYWYRQSLGQGLEFLIYFQGNSAPDKSGLPSDRFSAERTGGSVSTLTIQRTQQEDSAVYLCASSPARRGGDTQYFGPGTRLTVL.

This chain connects TRBV23-1 to TRBJ2-2; 7 nucleotides match TRBD2. Being an ORF, TRBV23-1 has a function that is uncertain. The CDR3 extends over 14 amino acids. Germline trimming cut 2 bases from V and 7 bases from J; bases unmatched to any gene: 4. CDR3 region: CASSQPSGGGELFF. In nucleotides, the CDR3 is TGCGCCAGCAGTCAACCTTCGGGGGGCGGGGAGCTGTTTTTT.